Listed below are T cell receptor beta chains from one sample, sequenced in a study of Ad26.COV2.S vaccination and SARS-CoV-2 variants. TCRdb keeps only in-frame clones here, not all; method: immunoSEQ multiplex PCR. Of roughly 420,000 clones listed, around nine tenths are singletons. Here the sequenced sample was peripheral blood, taken in a trial of Ad26.COV2.S vaccine versus placebo. These receptor sequences come from a person aged 18-60 years who received the Ad26.COV2.S COVID-19 vaccine or a placebo. CDR3s include the opening cysteine and the closing phenylalanine or tryptophan. Each record gives: CDR3 protein, CDR3 DNA, D gene, V gene, clone size, J gene. D genes are given only for firm matches. The size of a clone is reported for some rows only, either as once, few or many, or as a class for expanded clones.

cdr3_aa: CATSEGNTDTQYF; cdr3_nt: TGTGCCACCAGTGAGGGGAACACAGATACGCAGTATTTT; d_call: .; v_call: TRBV24-1; clone_size: .; j_call: TRBJ2-3
cdr3_aa: CASSYSGELPKNIQYF; cdr3_nt: TGTGCCAGCAGTTACTCCGGCGAACTCCCCAAAAACATTCAGTACTTC; d_call: .; v_call: TRBV6-2/TRBV6-3; clone_size: .; j_call: TRBJ2-4
cdr3_aa: CASSNLKGQGSTDTQYF; cdr3_nt: TGTGCCAGCAGTAATCTAAAGGGACAGGGAAGCACAGATACGCAGTATTTT; d_call: TRBD1; v_call: TRBV28; clone_size: .; j_call: TRBJ2-3
cdr3_aa: CASSSAEWGREQYF; cdr3_nt: TGTGCCAGCAGTTCTGCAGAGTGGGGTCGCGAGCAGTACTTC; d_call: .; v_call: TRBV27; clone_size: .; j_call: TRBJ2-7
cdr3_aa: CASSSRDRGEYEKLFF; cdr3_nt: TGTGCCAGCAGCTCCAGGGACAGGGGGGAATATGAAAAACTGTTTTTT; d_call: TRBD1; v_call: TRBV7-9; clone_size: .; j_call: TRBJ1-4
cdr3_aa: CASSQGGLAGGISYEQYF; cdr3_nt: TGCGCCAGCAGCCAAGGGGGACTAGCGGGGGGAATCTCCTACGAGCAGTACTTC; d_call: TRBD2; v_call: TRBV4-1; clone_size: .; j_call: TRBJ2-7
cdr3_aa: CASSKVGRGLSGANVLTF; cdr3_nt: TGTGCCAGCAGCAAAGTGGGCAGGGGGCTCTCTGGGGCCAACGTCCTGACTTTC; d_call: .; v_call: TRBV21-1; clone_size: .; j_call: TRBJ2-6
cdr3_aa: CASSQDGGAYEQYF; cdr3_nt: TGCGCCAGCAGCCAAGATGGGGGGGCCTACGAGCAGTACTTC; d_call: TRBD2; v_call: TRBV4-1; clone_size: .; j_call: TRBJ2-7
cdr3_aa: CASSPTGGASLYF; cdr3_nt: TGTGCCAGTAGCCCGACAGGGGGCGCGAGTCTGTACTTC; d_call: TRBD1; v_call: TRBV19; clone_size: .; j_call: TRBJ2-7
cdr3_aa: CATSDRYEQYF; cdr3_nt: TGTGCCACCAGTGACCGTTACGAGCAGTACTTC; d_call: .; v_call: TRBV24-1; clone_size: few; j_call: TRBJ2-7
cdr3_aa: CASSGKTSGGAQSWTDTQYF; cdr3_nt: TGTGCCAGCAGCGGAAAGACTAGCGGGGGGGCACAAAGTTGGACAGATACGCAGTATTTT; d_call: TRBD2; v_call: TRBV5-4; clone_size: .; j_call: TRBJ2-3
cdr3_aa: CASSESAYQPQHF; cdr3_nt: TGTGCCAGCAGTGAATCCGCGTACCAGCCCCAGCATTTT; d_call: .; v_call: TRBV2; clone_size: .; j_call: TRBJ1-5
cdr3_aa: CASSLAGDVYEQYF; cdr3_nt: TGCGCCAGCAGCTTGGCAGGGGACGTCTACGAGCAGTACTTC; d_call: .; v_call: TRBV5-1; clone_size: .; j_call: TRBJ2-7
cdr3_aa: CAWSVSRRNTIYF; cdr3_nt: TGTGCCTGGAGTGTATCGCGGAGAAACACCATATATTTT; d_call: .; v_call: TRBV30; clone_size: .; j_call: TRBJ1-3
cdr3_aa: CASSLGDRSYEQYF; cdr3_nt: TGTGCCAGCAGCCTTGGGGACAGGTCCTACGAGCAGTACTTC; d_call: TRBD1; v_call: TRBV7-9; clone_size: .; j_call: TRBJ2-7
cdr3_aa: CASSPWDRGRASYGYTF; cdr3_nt: TGTGCCAGCAGTCCCTGGGACAGGGGGAGGGCTTCCTATGGCTACACCTTC; d_call: TRBD1; v_call: TRBV27; clone_size: .; j_call: TRBJ1-2
cdr3_aa: CASSISDREWGGYTF; cdr3_nt: TGTGCCAGTAGTATAAGCGACAGGGAGTGGGGAGGCTACACCTTC; d_call: TRBD1; v_call: TRBV19; clone_size: .; j_call: TRBJ1-2
cdr3_aa: CASSFTETYEQYF; cdr3_nt: TGTGCCAGCAGTTTTACCGAGACCTACGAGCAGTACTTC; d_call: .; v_call: TRBV12-3/TRBV12-4; clone_size: .; j_call: TRBJ2-7
cdr3_aa: CAWSVPPGEAFF; cdr3_nt: TGTGCCTGGAGTGTACCTCCAGGGGAAGCTTTCTTT; d_call: .; v_call: TRBV30; clone_size: .; j_call: TRBJ1-1
cdr3_aa: CASSEFLGGRNSPLHF; cdr3_nt: TGTGCCAGCAGTGAATTTCTCGGGGGACGCAATTCACCCCTCCACTTT; d_call: .; v_call: TRBV25-1; clone_size: .; j_call: TRBJ1-6
cdr3_aa: CASSEYPGGYNNEQFF; cdr3_nt: TGCGCCAGCAGTGAATACCCCGGGGGCTACAACAATGAGCAGTTCTTC; d_call: .; v_call: TRBV10-1; clone_size: .; j_call: TRBJ2-1
cdr3_aa: CASSPGSRTLGYTF; cdr3_nt: TGTGCCAGCAGTCCGGGTTCTAGGACACTTGGCTACACCTTC; d_call: .; v_call: TRBV27; clone_size: few; j_call: TRBJ1-2
cdr3_aa: CASRLTARGDTGELFF; cdr3_nt: TGTGCCAGCAGACTGACAGCGAGGGGGGACACCGGGGAGCTGTTTTTT; d_call: .; v_call: TRBV5-6; clone_size: .; j_call: TRBJ2-2
cdr3_aa: CASSKGRGNTIYF; cdr3_nt: TGTGCCAGCAGTAAGGGACGTGGAAACACCATATATTTT; d_call: .; v_call: TRBV6-5; clone_size: .; j_call: TRBJ1-3
cdr3_aa: CASSAGMGGNEQFF; cdr3_nt: TGTGCCAGCAGCGCGGGTATGGGGGGCAATGAGCAGTTCTTC; d_call: .; v_call: TRBV7-2; clone_size: .; j_call: TRBJ2-1
cdr3_aa: CAISDVNTEAFF; cdr3_nt: TGTGCCATCAGTGATGTGAACACTGAAGCTTTCTTT; d_call: .; v_call: TRBV10-3; clone_size: .; j_call: TRBJ1-1
cdr3_aa: CASSELEGEAFF; cdr3_nt: TGTGCCAGCAGTGAATTAGAGGGTGAAGCTTTCTTT; d_call: .; v_call: TRBV6-1; clone_size: .; j_call: TRBJ1-1
cdr3_aa: CASSTRHGENGYTF; cdr3_nt: TGTGCCAGCAGTACGAGGCATGGCGAGAATGGCTACACCTTC; d_call: .; v_call: TRBV28; clone_size: .; j_call: TRBJ1-2
cdr3_aa: CASSFPGARDTQYF; cdr3_nt: TGTGCCAGCAGCTTCCCGGGGGCGAGGGATACGCAGTATTTT; d_call: .; v_call: TRBV5-5; clone_size: .; j_call: TRBJ2-3
cdr3_aa: CASSLNPGTSTDTQYF; cdr3_nt: TGTGCCAGCAGCTTAAACCCCGGGACTAGCACAGATACGCAGTATTTT; d_call: .; v_call: TRBV7-3; clone_size: .; j_call: TRBJ2-3
cdr3_aa: CASSDNWDRANYGYTF; cdr3_nt: TGTGCCAGCAGTGATAACTGGGACAGAGCTAACTATGGCTACACCTTC; d_call: TRBD1; v_call: TRBV6-1; clone_size: .; j_call: TRBJ1-2
cdr3_aa: CASSFRQGATSRTQYF; cdr3_nt: TGTGCCAGCAGTTTTCGACAGGGGGCGACCTCAAGGACCCAGTACTTC; d_call: TRBD1; v_call: TRBV27; clone_size: .; j_call: TRBJ2-5
cdr3_aa: CASSPLLNPGLFF; cdr3_nt: TGTGCCAGCAGCCCCCTCCTGAACCCGGGTCTGTTTTTT; d_call: .; v_call: TRBV7-9; clone_size: .; j_call: TRBJ2-2
cdr3_aa: CASSQVTSGGETQYF; cdr3_nt: TGTGCCAGCAGCCAAGTAACTAGCGGGGGAGAGACCCAGTACTTC; d_call: TRBD2; v_call: TRBV3-1/TRBV3-2; clone_size: .; j_call: TRBJ2-5
cdr3_aa: CASSYSQTPGTGELFF; cdr3_nt: TGTGCCAGCAGTTACTCGCAAACTCCGGGCACCGGGGAGCTGTTTTTT; d_call: .; v_call: TRBV6-5; clone_size: .; j_call: TRBJ2-2
cdr3_aa: CSGGERDGYTF; cdr3_nt: TGCAGCGGGGGCGAGCGGGACGGCTACACCTTC; d_call: .; v_call: TRBV29-1; clone_size: .; j_call: TRBJ1-2
cdr3_aa: CASTKRPTTNEKLFF; cdr3_nt: TGTGCCAGCACCAAAAGACCCACAACTAATGAAAAACTGTTTTTT; d_call: .; v_call: TRBV21-1; clone_size: .; j_call: TRBJ1-4
cdr3_aa: CASSSRAGQGNNEQFF; cdr3_nt: TGTGCCAGCAGCTCGAGAGCGGGACAGGGCAACAATGAGCAGTTCTTC; d_call: TRBD1; v_call: TRBV11-2; clone_size: few; j_call: TRBJ2-1
cdr3_aa: CASSQDTWTSEAFF; cdr3_nt: TGTGCCAGCAGCCAAGATACGTGGACATCCGAAGCTTTCTTT; d_call: .; v_call: TRBV3-1/TRBV3-2; clone_size: .; j_call: TRBJ1-1
cdr3_aa: CATSRDSWEQFF; cdr3_nt: TGTGCCACCAGCAGAGACTCCTGGGAGCAGTTCTTC; d_call: .; v_call: TRBV15; clone_size: .; j_call: TRBJ2-1
cdr3_aa: CASSLAMGGAYGYTF; cdr3_nt: TGTGCCAGCAGCTTGGCAATGGGGGGGGCCTATGGCTACACCTTC; d_call: .; v_call: TRBV5-4; clone_size: .; j_call: TRBJ1-2
cdr3_aa: CASSQQGAGTGELFF; cdr3_nt: TGTGCCAGCAGCCAACAGGGGGCTGGGACCGGGGAGCTGTTTTTT; d_call: TRBD1; v_call: TRBV6-5; clone_size: .; j_call: TRBJ2-2
cdr3_aa: CASSPNTYEQYF; cdr3_nt: TGTGCCAGCTCACCTAATACCTACGAGCAGTACTTC; d_call: .; v_call: TRBV18; clone_size: once; j_call: TRBJ2-7
cdr3_aa: CASSVGQGYDSPLHF; cdr3_nt: TGTGCCAGCAGCGTAGGGCAGGGTTACGATTCACCCCTCCACTTT; d_call: .; v_call: TRBV9; clone_size: .; j_call: TRBJ1-6
cdr3_aa: CASNVIYGYTF; cdr3_nt: TGTGCCAGCAATGTGATCTATGGCTACACCTTC; d_call: .; v_call: TRBV2; clone_size: .; j_call: TRBJ1-2
cdr3_aa: CASSPVNNSPLHF; cdr3_nt: TGTGCCAGCAGCCCAGTCAACAATTCACCCCTCCACTTT; d_call: .; v_call: TRBV7-2; clone_size: .; j_call: TRBJ1-6
cdr3_aa: CASSLEGAETQYF; cdr3_nt: TGTGCCAGCAGCTTAGAGGGGGCGGAGACCCAGTACTTC; d_call: TRBD1; v_call: TRBV7-3; clone_size: .; j_call: TRBJ2-5
cdr3_aa: CASSPGLAGVAYEQYF; cdr3_nt: TGCGCCAGCAGCCCGGGACTAGCGGGGGTCGCCTACGAGCAGTACTTC; d_call: TRBD2; v_call: TRBV5-1; clone_size: .; j_call: TRBJ2-7
cdr3_aa: CASSLPWTRYRQETQYF; cdr3_nt: TGTGCCAGCAGTTTACCCTGGACTAGATATAGGCAAGAGACCCAGTACTTC; d_call: TRBD2; v_call: TRBV28; clone_size: medium-sized; j_call: TRBJ2-5
cdr3_aa: CASSDPREKLFF; cdr3_nt: TGTGCCAGCAGTGACCCTAGGGAAAAACTGTTTTTT; d_call: .; v_call: TRBV28; clone_size: .; j_call: TRBJ1-4
cdr3_aa: CASSFIQGAFEQYF; cdr3_nt: TGTGCCAGCAGTTTCATCCAGGGGGCCTTCGAGCAGTACTTC; d_call: TRBD1; v_call: TRBV28; clone_size: .; j_call: TRBJ2-7
cdr3_aa: CASSYSRGRGGYNEQFF; cdr3_nt: TGTGCCAGCAGTTACTCGAGAGGAAGGGGGGGCTACAATGAGCAGTTCTTC; d_call: .; v_call: TRBV6-2/TRBV6-3; clone_size: .; j_call: TRBJ2-1
cdr3_aa: CAWSGGTGGYYGYTF; cdr3_nt: TGTGCCTGGAGTGGAGGGACAGGGGGCTACTATGGCTACACCTTC; d_call: TRBD1; v_call: TRBV30; clone_size: .; j_call: TRBJ1-2
cdr3_aa: CASSPRTGEIYEQYF; cdr3_nt: TGTGCCAGCAGCCCCCGGACAGGGGAGATATACGAGCAGTACTTC; d_call: TRBD1; v_call: TRBV7-2; clone_size: .; j_call: TRBJ2-7